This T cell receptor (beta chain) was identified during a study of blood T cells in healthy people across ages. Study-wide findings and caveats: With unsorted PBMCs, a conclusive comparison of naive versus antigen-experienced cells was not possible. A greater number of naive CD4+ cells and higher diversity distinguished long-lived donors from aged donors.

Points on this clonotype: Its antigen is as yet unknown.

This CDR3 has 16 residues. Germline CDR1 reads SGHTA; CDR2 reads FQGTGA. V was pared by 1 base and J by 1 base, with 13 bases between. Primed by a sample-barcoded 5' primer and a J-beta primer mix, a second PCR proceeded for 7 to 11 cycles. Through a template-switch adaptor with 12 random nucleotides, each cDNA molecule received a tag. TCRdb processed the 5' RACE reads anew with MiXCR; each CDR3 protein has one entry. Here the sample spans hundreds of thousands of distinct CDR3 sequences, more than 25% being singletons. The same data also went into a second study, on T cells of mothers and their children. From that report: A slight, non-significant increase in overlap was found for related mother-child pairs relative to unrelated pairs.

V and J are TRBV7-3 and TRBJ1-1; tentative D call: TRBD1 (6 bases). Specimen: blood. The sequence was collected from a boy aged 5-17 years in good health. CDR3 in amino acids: CASSLRGAPKNTEAFF. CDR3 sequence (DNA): TGTGCCAGCAGCTTAAGGGGGGCGCCTAAGAACACTGAAGCTTTCTTT.